These T cell receptor beta chains were read from a single sample in a study of cytomegalovirus exposure and HLA in healthy donors. Sequencing used immunoSEQ multiplex PCR; TCRdb keeps in-frame clones, though not all of them. This table has about 180,000 clones, roughly 80% appearing once. Sequences were obtained from PBMCs. Receptor source: a man aged 55 to 70 in good health and CMV-seronegative. The CDR3 runs from the conserved cysteine through the conserved F or W. A D gene is named only where the DNA matches it firmly. Only some rows state a clone size, as once, few, many or a class for expanded clones.

size,D,V,J,DNA,CDR3
.,.,TRBV6-4,TRBJ2-5,TGTGCCAGCAGCGTGCTGGCAGGGGGGGAGACCCAGTACTTC,CASSVLAGGETQYF
.,.,TRBV28,TRBJ1-4,TGTGCCAGCAGTTTTAGCGGGGCTCCTCTCCGGGAAAAACTGTTTTTT,CASSFSGAPLREKLFF
.,TRBD1,TRBV4-3,TRBJ1-5,TGCGCCAGCAGCCAAGATCAGGGACAGGGTTGGCAGCCCCAGCATTTT,CASSQDQGQGWQPQHF
.,.,TRBV30,TRBJ1-3,TGTGCCTGCTCAATTGCGGGAAACACCATATATTTT,CACSIAGNTIYF
.,.,TRBV5-1,TRBJ1-4,TGCGCCAGCAGCTTGGAGGGATTAGGACTTGCGAATGAAAAACTGTTTTTT,CASSLEGLGLANEKLFF
.,.,TRBV7-9,TRBJ2-5,TGTGCCAGCAGCTTAGGGCAGATCCAAGAGACCCAGTACTTC,CASSLGQIQETQYF
.,.,TRBV19,TRBJ1-5,TGTGCCAGTAGTAACCACCTAGGGGGCAATCAGCCCCAGCATTTT,CASSNHLGGNQPQHF
.,.,TRBV7-8,TRBJ1-3,TGTGCCAGCAGACCGCAGGGAGGTGGAAACACCATATATTTT,CASRPQGGGNTIYF
.,TRBD2,TRBV18,TRBJ2-1,TGTGCCAGCTCACCACCAAAATCCAGCGGGAAGCAGTTCTTC,CASSPPKSSGKQFF
.,.,TRBV7-9,TRBJ2-2,TGTGCCAGCCCAAGGGGCCCGTCGAACACCGGGGAGCTGTTTTTT,CASPRGPSNTGELFF
few,.,TRBV11-1,TRBJ2-7,TGTGCCAGCAGCCCCGACCAAGGGAGCTCCTACGAGCAGTACTTC,CASSPDQGSSYEQYF
.,.,TRBV9,TRBJ2-3,TGTGCCAGCAGCGTAGGAGCAGATACGCAGTATTTT,CASSVGADTQYF
few,.,TRBV2,TRBJ1-2,TGTGCCAGCAGCCCGACAGGCTATGGCTACACCTTC,CASSPTGYGYTF
.,.,TRBV6-5,TRBJ1-5,TGTGCCAGCAGTCTAGGTGACTACCCGAATCAGCCCCAGCATTTT,CASSLGDYPNQPQHF
.,.,TRBV27,TRBJ2-5,TGTGCCAGCTCGTTTGGGTCGAGGGAGACCCAGTACTTC,CASSFGSRETQYF
.,TRBD1,TRBV30,TRBJ2-7,TGTGCCTGGTACGGCGGGACAGGGAAATCCTACGAGCAGTCCTTC,CAWYGGTGKSYEQSF
once,TRBD2,TRBV30,TRBJ2-3,TGTGCCTGGAGGACGGGACTAGCGTTATATACGCAGTATTTT,CAWRTGLALYTQYF
.,TRBD2,TRBV10-1,TRBJ2-1,TGCGCCAGCAAGCTAGCGGGAGGGACCTACAATGAGCAGTTCTTC,CASKLAGGTYNEQFF
few,.,TRBV19,TRBJ2-7,TGTGCCAGTAGCGCCTCGGGGGTTCCGTCCTACGAGCAGTACTTC,CASSASGVPSYEQYF
.,.,TRBV2,TRBJ2-1,TGTGCCAGCACGCAGGGGTCCTCCTACAATGAGCAGTTCTTC,CASTQGSSYNEQFF
.,.,TRBV15,TRBJ2-6,TGTGCCACCAGCAGAGACCCAAGCAGGGCGGATTATTCTGGGGCCAACGTCCTGACTTTC,CATSRDPSRADYSGANVLTF
.,.,TRBV9,TRBJ2-3,TGTGCCAGCAGCGTAGGTTCTGGGGCAAGGACAGATACGCAGTATTTT,CASSVGSGARTDTQYF
.,.,TRBV5-1,TRBJ1-2,TGCGCCAGCAGCTGGGCCCCGATTAAGGGAGACTATGGCTACACCTTC,CASSWAPIKGDYGYTF
.,.,TRBV19,TRBJ2-3,TGTGCCAGAGTACCTTTCCGGGACGAAACGTTTAGCGGCCGGGGGGATACGCAGTATTTT,CARVPFRDETFSGRGDTQYF
.,TRBD2,TRBV6-6,TRBJ2-5,TGTGCCAGCAGGACCCTAGCGGGAGATTTTAAAAAGACCCAGTACTTC,CASRTLAGDFKKTQYF
.,TRBD1,TRBV6-6,TRBJ1-1,TGTGCCAGCACGCTAGGGGACAGGAACACTGAAGCTTTCTTT,CASTLGDRNTEAFF
.,TRBD1,TRBV6-1,TRBJ1-6,TGTGCCAGCAGTGAGCTTGGACAGGGTACTTCACCCCTCCACTTT,CASSELGQGTSPLHF
once,.,TRBV19,TRBJ1-1,TGTGCCAGTACCCCCGTGTTCGAGACTGAAGCTTTCTTT,CASTPVFETEAFF
.,TRBD2,TRBV6-6,TRBJ2-1,TGTGCCAGCATGGGGAGGAGGGAGGGGTACAATGAGCAGTTCTTC,CASMGRREGYNEQFF
.,.,TRBV19,TRBJ2-5,TGTGCCAGTAGAAACAGGCACCAAGAGACCCAGTACTTC,CASRNRHQETQYF
few,.,TRBV7-9,TRBJ1-1,TGTGCCAGCAGCGTCACAGGGATGAACACTGAAGCTTTCTTT,CASSVTGMNTEAFF
.,.,TRBV6-6,TRBJ1-2,TGTGCCAGCAGACCCCGGACAAACGCAGATGGCTACACCTTC,CASRPRTNADGYTF
.,TRBD1,TRBV5-4,TRBJ1-2,TGTGCCAGCAGCTCGGGCGGGACAGCGAGAAACTATGGCTACACCTTC,CASSSGGTARNYGYTF